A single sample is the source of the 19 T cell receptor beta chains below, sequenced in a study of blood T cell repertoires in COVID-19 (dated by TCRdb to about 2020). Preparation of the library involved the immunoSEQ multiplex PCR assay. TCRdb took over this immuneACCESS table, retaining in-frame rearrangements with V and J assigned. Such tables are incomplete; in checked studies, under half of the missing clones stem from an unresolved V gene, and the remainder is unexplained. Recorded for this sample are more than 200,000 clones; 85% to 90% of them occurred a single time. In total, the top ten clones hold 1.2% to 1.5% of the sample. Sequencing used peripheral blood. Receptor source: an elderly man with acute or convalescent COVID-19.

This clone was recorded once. The CDR3 coding sequence is TGTGCCAGCTCCCTAGGAGGGGCGCTGAACTATGGCTACACCTTC. It is translated as CASSLGGALNYGYTF. The chain carries TRBV18 and TRBJ1-2, with D perhaps matching TRBD1 (5 bases). The CDR3 is made up of 15 amino acids. Trimming left V 6 bases short and J 2 bases short, with 16 bases between. Germline V gives CDR1 KGHSH, CDR2 LQKENI.

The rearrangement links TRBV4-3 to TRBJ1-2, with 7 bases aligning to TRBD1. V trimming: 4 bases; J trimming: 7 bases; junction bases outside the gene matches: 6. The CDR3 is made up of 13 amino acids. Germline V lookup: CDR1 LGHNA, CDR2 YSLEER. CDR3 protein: CASSRDRASGYTF. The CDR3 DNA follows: TGCGCCAGCAGCCGAGACAGGGCCAGTGGCTACACCTTC.

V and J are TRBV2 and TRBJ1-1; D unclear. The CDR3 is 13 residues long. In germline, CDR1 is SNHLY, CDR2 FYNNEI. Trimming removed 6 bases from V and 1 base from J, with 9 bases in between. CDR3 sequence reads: CASRQDRNTEAFF. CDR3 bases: TGTGCCAGCAGGCAGGATCGGAACACTGAAGCTTTCTTT. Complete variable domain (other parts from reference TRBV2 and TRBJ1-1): EPEVTQTPSHQVTQMGQEVILRCVPISNHLYFYWYRQILGQKVEFLVSFYNNEISEKSEIFDDQFSVERPDGSNFTLKIRSTKLEDSAMYFCASRQDRNTEAFFGQGTRLTVV.

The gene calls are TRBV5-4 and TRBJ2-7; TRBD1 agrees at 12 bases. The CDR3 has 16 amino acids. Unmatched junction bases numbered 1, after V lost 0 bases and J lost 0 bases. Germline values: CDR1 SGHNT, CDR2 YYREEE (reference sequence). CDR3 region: CASSLGGQGASYEQYF. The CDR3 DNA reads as TGTGCCAGCAGCTTGGGGGGACAGGGGGCCTCCTACGAGCAGTACTTC.

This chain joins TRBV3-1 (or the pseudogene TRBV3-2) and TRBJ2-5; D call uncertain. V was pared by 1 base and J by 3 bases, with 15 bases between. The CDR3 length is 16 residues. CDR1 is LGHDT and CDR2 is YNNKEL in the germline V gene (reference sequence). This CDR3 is CASSQVSPVTKETQYF. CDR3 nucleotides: TGTGCCAGCAGCCAAGTTTCCCCGGTCACTAAAGAGACCCAGTACTTC.

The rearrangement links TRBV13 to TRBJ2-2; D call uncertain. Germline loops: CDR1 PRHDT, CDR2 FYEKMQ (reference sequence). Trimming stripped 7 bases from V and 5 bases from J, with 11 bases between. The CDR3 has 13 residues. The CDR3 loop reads CASNKARTGELFF. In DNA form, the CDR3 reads TGTGCCAGCAATAAGGCTAGGACCGGGGAGCTGTTTTTT.

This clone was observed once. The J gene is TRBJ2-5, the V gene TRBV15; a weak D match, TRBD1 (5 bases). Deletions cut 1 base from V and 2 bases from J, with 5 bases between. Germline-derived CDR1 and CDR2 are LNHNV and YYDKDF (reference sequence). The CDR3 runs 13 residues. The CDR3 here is CATSRGQQETQYF. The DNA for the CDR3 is TGTGCCACCAGCAGAGGACAGCAAGAGACCCAGTACTTC.

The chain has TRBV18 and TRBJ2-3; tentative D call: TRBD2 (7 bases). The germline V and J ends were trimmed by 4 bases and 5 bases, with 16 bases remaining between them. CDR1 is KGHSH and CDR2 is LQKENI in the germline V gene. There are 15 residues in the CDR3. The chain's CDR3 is CASSLGLEGGDTQYF. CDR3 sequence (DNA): TGTGCCAGCTCACTCGGACTAGAGGGGGGAGATACGCAGTATTTT.

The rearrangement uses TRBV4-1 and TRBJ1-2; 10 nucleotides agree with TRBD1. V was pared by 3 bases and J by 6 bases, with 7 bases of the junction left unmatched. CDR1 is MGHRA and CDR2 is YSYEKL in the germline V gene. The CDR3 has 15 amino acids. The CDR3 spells CASSQAGTGADGYTF. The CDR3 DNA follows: TGCGCCAGCAGCCAGGCCGGGACAGGGGCTGATGGCTACACCTTC.

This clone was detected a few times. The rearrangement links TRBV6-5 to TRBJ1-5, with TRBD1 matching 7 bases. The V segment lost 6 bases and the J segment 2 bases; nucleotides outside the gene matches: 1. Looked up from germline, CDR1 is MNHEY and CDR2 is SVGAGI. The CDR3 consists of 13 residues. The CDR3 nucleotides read TGTGCCAGCAGCAGGGGGGGCAATCAGCCCCAGCATTTT. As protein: CASSRGGNQPQHF.

CDR3 region: CASSRWTGEFVLGEQYF. The CDR3 DNA sequence: TGCGCCAGCAGCAGGTGGACAGGGGAGTTCGTATTGGGCGAGCAGTACTTC. The J gene is TRBJ2-7, the V gene TRBV5-1; TRBD1 matches at 9 bases. This CDR3 has 17 amino acids. V was clipped by 4 bases and J by 6 bases; unmatched bases: 17. Germline V CDR1 and CDR2: SGHRS, YFSETQ.

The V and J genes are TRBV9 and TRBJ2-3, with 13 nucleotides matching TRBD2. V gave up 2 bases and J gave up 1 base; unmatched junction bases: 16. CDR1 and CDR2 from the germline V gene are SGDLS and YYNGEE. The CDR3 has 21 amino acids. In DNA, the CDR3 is TGTGCCAGCAGCGTCCCCCGGGCACGGACTAGCGGGAGAAGTTGCACAGATACGCAGTATTTT. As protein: CASSVPRARTSGRSCTDTQYF.

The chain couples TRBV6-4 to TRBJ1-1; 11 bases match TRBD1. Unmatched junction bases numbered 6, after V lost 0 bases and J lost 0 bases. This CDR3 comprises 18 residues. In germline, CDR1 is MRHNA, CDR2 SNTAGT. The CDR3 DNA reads TGTGCCAGCAGTGACTCTCCGGACAGGGGGCGAGTGAACACTGAAGCTTTCTTT. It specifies CASSDSPDRGRVNTEAFF.

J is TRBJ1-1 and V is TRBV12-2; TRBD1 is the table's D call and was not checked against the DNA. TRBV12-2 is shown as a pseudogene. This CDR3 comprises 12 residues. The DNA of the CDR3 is TGTGCAAGTCGCTGCCTACAGGAGAGGGCTTTCTTT. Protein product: CASRCLQERAFF.

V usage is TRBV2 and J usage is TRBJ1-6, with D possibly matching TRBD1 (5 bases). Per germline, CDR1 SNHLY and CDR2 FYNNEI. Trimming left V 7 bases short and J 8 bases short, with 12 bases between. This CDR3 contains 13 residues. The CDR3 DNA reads TGTGCCAGCATGACAGCTGTATATTCACCCCTCCACTTT. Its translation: CASMTAVYSPLHF.

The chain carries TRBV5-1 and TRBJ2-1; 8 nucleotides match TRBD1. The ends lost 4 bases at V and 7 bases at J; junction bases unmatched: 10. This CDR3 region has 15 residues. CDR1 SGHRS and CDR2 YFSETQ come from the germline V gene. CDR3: CASSMEDRVSNEQFF. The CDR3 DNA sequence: TGCGCCAGCAGCATGGAGGACAGGGTTTCAAATGAGCAGTTCTTC.

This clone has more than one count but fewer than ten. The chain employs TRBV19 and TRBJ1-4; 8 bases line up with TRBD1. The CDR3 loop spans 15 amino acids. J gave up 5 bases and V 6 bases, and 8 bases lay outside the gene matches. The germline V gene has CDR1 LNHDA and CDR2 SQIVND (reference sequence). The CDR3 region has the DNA TGTGCCAGTAGACCGGGACAGGACACAAATGAAAAACTGTTTTTT. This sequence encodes CASRPGQDTNEKLFF.

Written as DNA, the CDR3 is TGTGCCACCAGCAGGGGACAGGGTCGAGAGACCCAGTACTTC. Residues: CATSRGQGRETQYF. V is TRBV15 and J is TRBJ2-5; 9 bases map to TRBD1. This CDR3 region has 14 residues. The germline CDR1 and CDR2 sequences are LNHNV and YYDKDF (reference sequence). With V trimmed by 3 bases and J by 4 bases, 3 bases remained unmatched.

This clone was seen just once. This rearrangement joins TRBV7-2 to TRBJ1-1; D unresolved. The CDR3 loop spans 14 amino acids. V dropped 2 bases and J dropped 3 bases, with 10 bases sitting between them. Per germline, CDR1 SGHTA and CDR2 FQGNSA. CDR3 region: CASSLIPSDTEAFF. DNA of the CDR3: TGTGCCAGCAGCTTAATCCCCTCGGACACTGAAGCTTTCTTT.